Below, 4 T cell receptor beta chains from the same sample are listed, as sequenced in a study of blood T cell repertoires in COVID-19. The table came from immunoSEQ multiplex PCR; TCRdb's copy has only in-frame clones and leaves some out. This sample yields about 180,000 clones, of which about 85% are seen a single time; 18% belongs to the top ten. Sequenced material: peripheral blood. These receptors were taken from a person in their 70s with COVID-19, enrolled during active disease.

CDR3 sequence: CASSGGAGGASNQPQHF. The CDR3 DNA reads as TGTGCCAGCAGTGGCGGGGCAGGGGGCGCGAGCAATCAGCCCCAGCATTTT. The gene calls are TRBV27 and TRBJ1-5; 8 positions match TRBD1. With 5 bases clipped from V and 1 base from J, the junction kept 10 bases outside the gene matches. The CDR3 is made up of 17 amino acids. Germline lookup yields CDR1 MNHEY and CDR2 SMNVEV (reference sequence).

The chain is built from TRBV4-3 and TRBJ2-5; D gene ambiguous. This CDR3 is 14 amino acids long. Trimming stripped 4 bases from V and 4 bases from J, with 13 bases between. Germline-derived CDR1 and CDR2 are LGHNA and YSLEER. The CDR3 DNA sequence: TGCGCCAGCAGCCCCTACTTCCCACCAGAGACCCAGTACTTC. Translation gives CASSPYFPPETQYF.

This chain uses TRBV11-3 with TRBJ2-1; TRBD2 aligns across 7 bases. CDR3 length: 16 amino acids. Germline V gives CDR1 SGHNT, CDR2 YENEEA. Trimming cost V 3 bases and J 1 base; bases outside gene matches: 6. The CDR3 sequence is CASSLAGEGSYNEQFF. The CDR3 region has the DNA TGTGCCAGCAGCTTGGCGGGGGAGGGTTCCTACAATGAGCAGTTCTTC.

Only a few counts were recorded for this clone. The chain employs TRBV7-2 and TRBJ2-5; 7 positions match TRBD2. The V gene's germline CDR1 is SGHTA and CDR2 FQGNSA. J was trimmed by 3 bases and V by 1 base; bases with no gene match: 11. This CDR3 comprises 17 residues. CDR3 nucleotides: TGTGCCAGCAGCTTAGGACCCCCCCCGGGGAGGGAAGAGACCCAGTACTTC. Its translation: CASSLGPPPGREETQYF.